This TCR beta chain was observed in a study of T cells after yellow fever vaccination. TCRdb reanalysed the 5' RACE reads using MiXCR and keeps one entry per CDR3 protein. The sample includes about 630,000 distinct CDR3 sequences, roughly an eighth seen only once; the top ten take 14% to 15%. This clonotype was observed many times. The V and J ends lost 1 base and 4 bases respectively, with 1 base between them. Germline V gene sequence: CDR1 SEHNR, CDR2 FQNEAQ (reference sequence). The length of the CDR3 is 11 residues. The sequence came from a man aged 25-45 years who received the YFV17D yellow fever vaccine. This material consisted of PBMCs, taken on the day of the yellow fever booster vaccination. The rearrangement joins TRBV7-9 to TRBJ1-1; D gene ambiguous. CDR3 protein: CASSLVTEAFF. CDR3 nucleotides: TGTGCCAGCAGCTTAGTCACTGAAGCTTTCTTT.